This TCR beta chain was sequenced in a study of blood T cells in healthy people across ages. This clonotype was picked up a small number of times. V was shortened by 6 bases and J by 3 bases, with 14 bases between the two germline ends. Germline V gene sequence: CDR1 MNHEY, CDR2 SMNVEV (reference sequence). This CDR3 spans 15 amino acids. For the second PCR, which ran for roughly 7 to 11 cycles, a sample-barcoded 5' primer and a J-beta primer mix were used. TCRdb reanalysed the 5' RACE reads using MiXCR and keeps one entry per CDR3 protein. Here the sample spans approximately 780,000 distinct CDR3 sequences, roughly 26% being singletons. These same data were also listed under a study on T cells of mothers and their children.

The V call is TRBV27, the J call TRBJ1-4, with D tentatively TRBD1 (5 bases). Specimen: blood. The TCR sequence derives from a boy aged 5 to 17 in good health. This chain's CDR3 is CASRGAGSSNEKLFF. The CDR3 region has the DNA TGTGCCAGCAGAGGGGCCGGGTCTTCTAATGAAAAACTGTTTTTT. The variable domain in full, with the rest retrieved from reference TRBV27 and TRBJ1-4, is EAQVTQNPRYLITVTGKKLTVTCSQNMNHEYMSWYRQDPGLGLRQIYYSMNVEVTDKGDVPEGYKVSRKEKRNFPLILESPSPNQTSLYFCASRGAGSSNEKLFFGSGTQLSVL.